These 32 T cell receptor beta chains originate from one sample sequenced in a study of blood T cell repertoires in COVID-19. Assay used: immunoSEQ multiplex PCR; TCRdb lists only in-frame clones, some missing. This sample carries around 210,000 clones, 70% to 90% of them seen once, and the ten largest clones take approximately 1.5%. What was sequenced was peripheral blood. Source of these receptors: a man aged 18 to 29 with active or convalescent COVID-19.

This clone was seen only a few times. The chain uses TRBV4-1 and TRBJ1-2, with D perhaps matching TRBD1 (6 bases). Germline V gene data show CDR1 as MGHRA and CDR2 as YSYEKL. V lost 1 base to trimming and J lost 4 bases, with 10 bases between them. The length of the CDR3 is 14 residues. CDR3 DNA sequence: TGCGCCAGCAGCCAAGGGACAGCTGGCTATGGCTACACCTTC. Translation gives CASSQGTAGYGYTF.

The chain uses TRBV27 and TRBJ2-1, with TRBD1 matching 8 bases. J gave up 8 bases and V 1 base, and 10 bases lay outside the gene matches. Germline CDR1 MNHEY, CDR2 SMNVEV (reference sequence). The CDR3 has 16 residues. CDR3 sequence (DNA): TGTGCCAGCAGTTTATGGACAGGGTATGTTAGGTATGAGCAGTTCTTC. It is translated as CASSLWTGYVRYEQFF.

The table lists this clone with a count of one. The rearrangement links TRBV14 to TRBJ2-7; no clear D. The CDR3 extends over 12 amino acids. The germline gives CDR1 SGHDN, CDR2 FVKESK. Trimming pared 2 bases from V and 3 bases from J, leaving 5 bases between. This CDR3 is CASSQFGYEQYF. The DNA of the CDR3 is TGTGCCAGCAGCCAATTCGGCTACGAGCAGTACTTC.

This chain connects TRBV10-2 to TRBJ2-7, with TRBD2 matching over 11 bases. The germline V gene has CDR1 WSHSY and CDR2 SAAADI. Losses at the gene ends were 2 bases for V and 3 bases for J; bases not matched to a gene: 3. The length of the CDR3 is 15 residues. CDR3 in DNA: TGCGCCAGCAGTGAGCTAGCGGGAGGCGGCTACGAGCAGTACTTC. As protein: CASSELAGGGYEQYF.

The rearrangement joins TRBV11-3 to TRBJ2-7; 11 bases are shared with TRBD2. With 8 bases clipped from V and 4 bases from J, the junction kept 7 bases outside the gene matches. Germline V gene lookup returns CDR1 SGHNT and CDR2 YENEEA. There are 14 residues in the CDR3. Here the CDR3 DNA reads TGTGCCAGCCCGGGACTAGCGGTTCTATACGAGCAGTACTTC. Residues: CASPGLAVLYEQYF. The variable domain in full, completed from reference TRBV11-3 and TRBJ2-7, reads EAGVVQSPRYKIIEKKQPVAFWCNPISGHNTLYWYLQNLGQGPELLIRYENEEAVDDSQLPKDRFSAERLKGVDSTLKIQPAELGDSAVYLCASPGLAVLYEQYFGPGTRLTVT.

This sequence joins TRBV29-1 and TRBJ1-2; TRBD1 is a possible D gene (5 bases). Germline V gene data show CDR1 as SQVTM and CDR2 as ANQGSEA. V lost 6 bases and J 3 bases, leaving 20 bases between the germline ends. There are 15 residues in the CDR3. DNA of the CDR3: TGCAGCGTAGAGGCAGGGATGGGGAGGTACTATGGCTACACCTTC. It is translated as CSVEAGMGRYYGYTF.

This rearrangement joins TRBV27 to TRBJ1-2; 9 bases are shared with TRBD1. Unmatched junction bases numbered 7, after V lost 4 bases and J lost 4 bases. CDR1 is MNHEY and CDR2 is SMNVEV in the germline V gene (reference sequence). This CDR3 is 15 amino acids long. CDR3 amino acids: CASSYGDRDFYGYTF. In DNA form, the CDR3 reads TGTGCCAGCAGTTATGGGGACAGGGACTTCTATGGCTACACCTTC.

The genes are TRBV27 and TRBJ2-3; D call uncertain. Deletions cut 1 base from V and 6 bases from J, with 8 bases between. The CDR3 runs 13 residues. CDR1 and CDR2 (germline): MNHEY, SMNVEV (reference sequence). The CDR3 sequence: CASSLFPPDTQYF. For the CDR3, the DNA is TGTGCCAGCAGTTTATTCCCCCCGGATACGCAGTATTTT.

V is TRBV15 and J is TRBJ1-1, with 10 bases lining up with TRBD1. The J segment lost 4 bases and the V segment lost 5 bases, leaving 4 bases of the junction unmatched. CDR1 is LNHNV and CDR2 is YYDKDF in the germline V gene (reference sequence). This CDR3 is built from 14 residues. The DNA for the CDR3 is TGTGCCACCAGCTACCGGACAGGGGGCACTGAAGCTTTCTTT. Translation gives CATSYRTGGTEAFF.

The J gene is TRBJ2-2, the V gene TRBV19, with D tentatively TRBD2 (7 bases). CDR1 and CDR2 (germline): LNHDA, SQIVND (reference sequence). Trimming removed 3 bases at V and 9 bases at J, with 14 bases between. The CDR3 spans 14 residues. The CDR3 coding sequence is TGTGCCAGTAGTATTGGGGGGGCGCAAAGGGAGCTGTTTTTT. As protein: CASSIGGAQRELFF. Complete variable domain (other parts from reference TRBV19 and TRBJ2-2): DGGITQSPKYLFRKEGQNVTLSCEQNLNHDAMYWYRQDPGQGLRLIYYSQIVNDFQKGDIAEGYSVSREKKESFPLTVTSAQKNPTAFYLCASSIGGAQRELFFGEGSRLTVL.

The chain has TRBV29-1 and TRBJ1-5; TRBD1 matches 8 bases. Germline lookup yields CDR1 SQVTM and CDR2 ANQGSEA. The trim removed 7 bases at V and 4 bases at J, leaving 3 bases unmatched. There are 12 residues in the CDR3. The CDR3 sequence is CSAQGANQPQHF. In DNA form, the CDR3 reads TGCAGCGCCCAGGGGGCGAATCAGCCCCAGCATTTT.

This CDR3 reads CASRYGQGGTEAFF. The CDR3 coding sequence is TGCGCCAGCAGGTACGGACAGGGTGGGACTGAAGCTTTCTTT. This chain connects TRBV5-1 to TRBJ1-1; TRBD1 agrees at 8 bases. From germline, CDR1 is SGHRS and CDR2 YFSETQ. This CDR3 has 14 residues. V was pared by 5 bases and J by 5 bases, with 8 bases of the junction left unmatched.

This clone showed up just once. The V and J genes are TRBV19 and TRBJ2-1; 9 bases align to TRBD2. The CDR3 is 15 residues long. V trimming: 5 bases; J trimming: 8 bases; junction bases outside the gene matches: 10. Germline values: CDR1 LNHDA, CDR2 SQIVND (reference sequence). CDR3 nucleotides: TGTGCCAGTAGTGCCATAGCGGGAGAATTCGATGAGCAGTTCTTC. Amino acids: CASSAIAGEFDEQFF.

This chain links TRBV18 with TRBJ2-7; TRBD1 might be the D (5 bases). Germline CDR1 is KGHSH and CDR2 is LQKENI. V was pared by 2 bases and J by 0 bases, with 14 bases between. This CDR3 spans 16 amino acids. The CDR3 protein is CASSPRMGQGSYEQYF. Here the CDR3 DNA reads TGTGCCAGCTCACCAAGAATGGGGCAGGGCTCCTACGAGCAGTACTTC. Full variable domain (rest looked up from reference TRBV18 and TRBJ2-7): NAGVMQNPRHLVRRRGQEARLRCSPMKGHSHVYWYRQLPEEGLKFMVYLQKENIIDESGMPKERFSAEFPKEGPSILRIQQVVRGDSAAYFCASSPRMGQGSYEQYFGPGTRLTVT.

The genes are TRBV25-1 and TRBJ1-6, with D unresolved. V was cut by 8 bases and J by 9 bases, with 14 bases left in between. From germline, CDR1 is MGHDK and CDR2 SYGVNS. The CDR3 contains 13 residues. CDR3 residues: CASSAFEGSPLHF. CDR3 DNA sequence: TGTGCCAGCTCAGCTTTTGAGGGTTCACCCCTCCACTTT.

To note about this clone: Distinct nucleotide sequences in the sample also encode this CDR3. The rearrangement joins TRBV9 to TRBJ1-1; D is undetermined. Trimming removed 2 bases at V and 1 base at J, with 6 bases between. CDR3 length: 13 amino acids. Looked up from germline, CDR1 is SGDLS and CDR2 is YYNGEE. The CDR3 nucleotides are TGTGCCAGCAGCGTTACCGGGAACACTGAAGCTTTCTTT. Its protein is CASSVTGNTEAFF.

The CDR3 region has the DNA TGTGCCAGCAGCTTGGTGTCCGGTGAGCAGTTCTTC. As protein: CASSLVSGEQFF. The chain combines TRBV5-6 with TRBJ2-1; no clear D. This CDR3 region has 12 residues. Germline loops: CDR1 SGHDT, CDR2 YYEEEE. Trimming removed 0 bases from V and 9 bases from J, with 7 bases in between.

The chain employs TRBV29-1 and TRBJ2-2; D call uncertain. The CDR3 is 12 residues long. Germline loops: CDR1 SQVTM, CDR2 ANQGSEA. V was trimmed by 3 bases and J by 4 bases, leaving 6 bases between them. The chain's CDR3 is CSVDGGTGELFF. The DNA of the CDR3 is TGCAGCGTTGACGGTGGCACCGGGGAGCTGTTTTTT.

V is TRBV7-9 and J is TRBJ1-1; 7 bases fit TRBD1. V gave up 5 bases and J gave up 5 bases; unmatched junction bases: 11. CDR3 size: 15 residues. Germline V gives CDR1 SEHNR, CDR2 FQNEAQ (reference sequence). The CDR3 DNA sequence: TGTGCCAGCAGCGCCATACAGGGGAAGGTGACTGAAGCTTTCTTT. This codes for CASSAIQGKVTEAFF.

V and J are TRBV30 and TRBJ1-4, with a possible D match to TRBD1 (5 bases). With 3 bases removed from V and 4 bases from J, the gap between germline ends came to 6 bases. In germline, CDR1 is GTSNPN, CDR2 SVGIG (reference sequence). The CDR3 runs to 12 residues. DNA of the CDR3: TGTGCCTGGAGAAGGGGTAATGAAAAACTGTTTTTT. It is translated as CAWRRGNEKLFF. Combining the CDR3 with reference TRBV30 and TRBJ1-4 gives the whole variable domain SQTIHQWPATLVQPVGSPLSLECTVEGTSNPNLYWYRQAAGRGLQLLFYSVGIGQISSEVPQNLSASRPQDRQFILSSKKLLLSDSGFYLCAWRRGNEKLFFGSGTQLSVL.

V is TRBV6-4 and J is TRBJ2-6, with 10 bases that match TRBD1. CDR3 length equals 16 residues. The germline V gene encodes CDR1 MRHNA and CDR2 SNTAGT. V dropped 6 bases and J dropped 1; count of bases not matched to a gene: 3. For the CDR3, the DNA is TGTGCCAGCAGCCGGACAGGGGGGTCTGGGGCCAACGTCCTGACTTTC. Translated: CASSRTGGSGANVLTF.

This chain links TRBV12-3 or TRBV12-4 with TRBJ2-4; the D gene is possibly TRBD1 (5 bases). CDR3 size: 12 residues. V gave up 8 bases and J gave up 1 base, with 6 bases separating them. The CDR3 bases are TGTGCCAGCGGGGCCGCCAAAAACATTCAGTACTTC. This sequence encodes CASGAAKNIQYF.

The CDR3 protein is CASSATDYEQYF. The CDR3 DNA reads as TGTGCCAGTAGTGCGACAGACTACGAGCAGTACTTC. The chain links TRBV19 to TRBJ2-7; D is perhaps TRBD1 (5 bases). V was cut by 5 bases and J by 3 bases, with 8 bases left in between. The CDR3 covers 12 residues. The germline V gene has CDR1 LNHDA and CDR2 SQIVND (reference sequence).

The rearrangement links TRBV5-1 to TRBJ2-3, with a weak D call TRBD2 (6 bases). Between the trimmed V and J ends, which lost 5 bases and 6 bases, there was a span of 13 bases. The CDR3 extends over 13 amino acids. The V gene's germline CDR1 is SGHRS and CDR2 YFSETQ. CDR3: CASSNPEGDTQYF. The CDR3 nucleotides read TGCGCCAGCAGTAACCCGGAGGGGGATACGCAGTATTTT.

In this sample, this clone turned up once. The chain links TRBV20-1 to TRBJ2-1, with 10 bases that match TRBD1. With V trimmed by 3 bases and J by 14 bases, 1 base remained unmatched. Germline V lookup: CDR1 DFQATT, CDR2 SNEGSKA (reference sequence). The length of the CDR3 is 10 residues. The CDR3 loop is CSARDRGKFF. CDR3 DNA: TGCAGTGCTAGGGACAGGGGGAAGTTCTTC.

The genes are TRBV19 and TRBJ1-5; D is possibly TRBD1 (6 bases). With 6 bases removed from V and 7 bases from J, the gap between germline ends came to 22 bases. This CDR3 contains 16 residues. The germline V gene has CDR1 LNHDA and CDR2 SQIVND (reference sequence). In DNA form, the CDR3 reads TGTGCCAGTAGACCCGGGGCTGGGAGGGACAACCAGCCCCAGCATTTT. As protein: CASRPGAGRDNQPQHF.

This chain joins TRBV10-3 and TRBJ1-5; D is uncertain. The CDR3 loop spans 13 amino acids. Trimming cost V 0 bases and J 5 bases, with 5 bases left between them. CDR1 is ENHRY and CDR2 is SYGVKD in the germline V gene. The CDR3 DNA follows: TGTGCCATCAGTGAGTCGAGGGATCAGCCCCAGCATTTT. Translating gives CAISESRDQPQHF.

This chain uses TRBV12-5 with TRBJ1-4; 9 nucleotides line up with TRBD1. CDR3 size: 14 residues. CDR1 is LGHNT and CDR2 is FRNRAP in the germline V gene. The ends lost 4 bases at V and 7 bases at J; junction bases unmatched: 4. This chain's CDR3 is CASGSDRGSEKLFF. The CDR3 DNA reads as TGTGCTAGTGGTTCTGACAGGGGGAGTGAAAAACTGTTTTTT.

This sequence joins TRBV28 and TRBJ1-2, with D hard to call. V lost 3 bases and J lost 4, with 3 bases in between. Germline loops: CDR1 MDHEN, CDR2 SYDVKM. This CDR3 has 11 amino acids. For the CDR3, the DNA is TGTGCCAGCAGTTTGAGCTATGGCTACACCTTC. This sequence encodes CASSLSYGYTF.

The gene calls are TRBV6-1 and TRBJ2-7, with a possible D match to TRBD1 (7 bases). The CDR3 is made up of 15 amino acids. Germline V gives CDR1 MNHNS, CDR2 SASEGT. The V end lost 3 bases, the J end lost 4 bases, and 16 bases lay between the germline ends. Here the CDR3 DNA reads TGTGCCAGCAGTGAGGAGGGGGCAAGAGCATACGAGCAGTACTTC. It specifies CASSEEGARAYEQYF.

This clone was seen just once. This chain connects TRBV27 to TRBJ1-4; no reliable D call. V was pared by 3 bases and J by 12 bases, with 11 bases between. CDR3 length equals 12 residues. Germline V gene lookup returns CDR1 MNHEY and CDR2 SMNVEV (reference sequence). CDR3 region: CASSFREGELFF. In DNA, the CDR3 is TGTGCCAGCAGTTTTCGAGAAGGAGAACTGTTTTTT.

The V gene is TRBV19, the J gene TRBJ1-1; possible D gene TRBD1, 5 bases. Trimming cost V 3 bases and J 4 bases, with 9 bases left between them. Germline CDR1 and CDR2: LNHDA and SQIVND (reference sequence). The CDR3 is made up of 13 amino acids. CDR3 sequence reads: CASSIGQGTEAFF. For the CDR3, the DNA is TGTGCCAGTAGTATTGGGCAGGGCACTGAAGCTTTCTTT.